The 13 T cell receptor beta chains below all came from one sample that was sequenced in a study of T cell responses to AZD1222 COVID-19 vaccine. Assay: immunoSEQ multiplex PCR; the TCRdb copy retains only in-frame clones and omits some. Of some 100,000 clones detected, around nine tenths appear once; the ten largest clones hold approximately 3%. The source was peripheral blood, collected on day 0 of AZD1222 vaccination. The origin of the receptors is an adult in good health.

The J gene is TRBJ1-5, the V gene TRBV6-2 or TRBV6-3; a weak D match, TRBD1 (5 bases). The V end lost 2 bases, the J end lost 6 bases, and 17 bases lay between the germline ends. The CDR3 loop spans 16 amino acids. Germline CDR1 is MNHEY and CDR2 is SVGEGT. The CDR3 here is CASSYQGGVGSQPQHF. Here the CDR3 DNA reads TGTGCCAGCAGTTACCAGGGAGGGGTCGGTAGTCAGCCCCAGCATTTT.

The V and J genes are TRBV2 and TRBJ1-6; TRBD1 aligns across 9 bases. Germline-derived CDR1 and CDR2 are SNHLY and FYNNEI. The length of the CDR3 is 15 residues. V shed 6 bases and J 7 bases; nucleotides not matched to a gene: 7. The CDR3 nucleotides are TGTGCCAGCAGGGCGGCGGGGACAGGGAATTCACCCCTCCACTTT. Translation gives CASRAAGTGNSPLHF.

The V call is TRBV19, the J call TRBJ1-5, with a weak D call TRBD1 (5 bases). CDR1 is LNHDA, CDR2 SQIVND, per germline (reference sequence). The CDR3 length is 13 residues. The germline V and J ends were trimmed by 7 bases and 7 bases, with 14 bases remaining between them. The DNA for the CDR3 is TGTGCCAGTACTCCGGACAATTGGCAGCCCCAGCATTTT. This gives the protein CASTPDNWQPQHF.

V and J are TRBV7-2 and TRBJ2-5; the D is unclear. V lost 4 bases and J lost 13, with 19 bases in between. CDR3 length: 13 amino acids. Germline lookup yields CDR1 SGHTA and CDR2 FQGNSA. The CDR3 region is CASSSTPAPYPYF. CDR3 DNA sequence: TGTGCCAGCAGCTCCACCCCCGCGCCTTATCCGTACTTC.

The chain recombines TRBV6-5 with TRBJ1-5, with a tentative D call TRBD1 (6 bases). The CDR3 loop spans 16 amino acids. Germline CDR1 MNHEY, CDR2 SVGAGI. V lost 2 bases to trimming and J lost 6 bases, with 17 bases between them. CDR3 sequence reads: CASSYPTGRNGQPQHF. The CDR3 bases are TGTGCCAGCAGTTACCCGACAGGTCGGAACGGTCAGCCCCAGCATTTT.

The chain employs TRBV6-2 or TRBV6-3 and TRBJ2-5; 9 bases are shared with TRBD2. The CDR3 sequence is 16 residues long. After removal of 4 bases from V and 4 bases from J, the junction contained 10 bases not matched to a gene. The germline V gene encodes CDR1 MNHEY and CDR2 SVGEGT. The CDR3 nucleotides read TGTGCCAGCAGTTCCCATGGCGGGGGGGATTTAGAGACCCAGTACTTC. This codes for CASSSHGGGDLETQYF.

The chain has TRBV7-3 and TRBJ1-2; a possible D gene is TRBD1 (5 bases). Germline assignment: CDR1 SGHTA and CDR2 FQGTGA. The CDR3 spans 15 residues. V was shortened by 5 bases and J by 0 bases, with 13 bases between the two germline ends. The CDR3 DNA sequence: TGTGCCAGCAGCCTACAGGCCGGGGCTAACTATGGCTACACCTTC. This gives the protein CASSLQAGANYGYTF.

The chain employs TRBV12-3 or TRBV12-4 and TRBJ1-1; no clear D gene. This CDR3 region has 12 residues. Trimming left V 5 bases short and J 10 bases short, with 14 bases between. The CDR3 region is CASSQYRGRAFF. CDR3 nucleotides: TGTGCCAGCAGTCAGTACCGGGGTAGAGCTTTCTTT.

The chain links TRBV19 to TRBJ1-5, with 7 bases matching TRBD1. J was trimmed by 3 bases and V by 6 bases; bases with no gene match: 5. The CDR3 runs to 14 residues. CDR1 is LNHDA, CDR2 SQIVND, per germline (reference sequence). The CDR3, as DNA: TGTGCCAGTAGACCGGACAGGATCAATCAGCCCCAGCATTTT. This gives the protein CASRPDRINQPQHF. The full variable domain, completed using reference TRBV19 and TRBJ1-5, is DGGITQSPKYLFRKEGQNVTLSCEQNLNHDAMYWYRQDPGQGLRLIYYSQIVNDFQKGDIAEGYSVSREKKESFPLTVTSAQKNPTAFYLCASRPDRINQPQHFGDGTRLSIL.

This chain uses TRBV19 with TRBJ2-1, with 8 bases that match TRBD2. This CDR3 region has 16 residues. V was pared by 3 bases and J by 2 bases, with 6 bases of the junction left unmatched. Germline V gene sequence: CDR1 LNHDA, CDR2 SQIVND (reference sequence). The CDR3 reads CASSMMRRGAYNEQFF. For the CDR3, the DNA is TGTGCCAGTAGTATGATGAGGCGGGGGGCCTACAATGAGCAGTTCTTC.

The V gene is TRBV7-3, the J gene TRBJ2-1, with a weak D call TRBD1 (5 bases). The CDR3 loop spans 14 amino acids. Germline CDR1 reads SGHTA; CDR2 reads FQGTGA. V was cut by 1 base and J by 6 bases, with 10 bases left in between. CDR3 coding DNA: TGTGCCAGCAGCTTAAATCCAGGGCTCAATGAGCAGTTCTTC. It is translated as CASSLNPGLNEQFF.

The CDR3 DNA reads as TGTGCCAGCAGTGCCGAACTAGCGGGGGGCCTGGGGGAGACCCAGTACTTC. This encodes CASSAELAGGLGETQYF. The rearrangement links TRBV27 to TRBJ2-5; 12 nucleotides line up with TRBD2. Unmatched junction bases numbered 12, after V lost 5 bases and J lost 5 bases. Germline lookup yields CDR1 MNHEY and CDR2 SMNVEV (reference sequence). The CDR3 sequence is 17 residues long.

The genes are TRBV7-9 and TRBJ1-3; D gene uncertain. V lost 5 bases to trimming and J lost 3 bases, with 5 bases between them. CDR1 is SEHNR, CDR2 FQNEAQ, per germline (reference sequence). The CDR3 totals 12 residues. The CDR3: CASSPIGNTIYF. Here the CDR3 DNA reads TGTGCCAGCAGCCCCATTGGAAACACCATATATTTT.